This T cell receptor (beta chain) was documented in a study of blood T cell repertoires in COVID-19. Sequenced by immunoSEQ multiplex PCR; TCRdb stores in-frame clones only, minus some. This sample has 200,000 to 250,000 clones, with approximately 90% found just once. This clone was counted once. The source material was peripheral blood. This TCR came from a woman aged 18-30 years who had recovered from COVID-19.

DNA of the CDR3: TGTGCCAGCAGCTTGGTGGGCGAGACCCAGTACTTC. Translation: CASSLVGETQYF. The chain employs TRBV5-4 and TRBJ2-5; D is undetermined. CDR1 is SGHNT and CDR2 is YYREEE in the germline V gene (reference sequence). V lost 0 bases and J 5 bases, leaving 5 bases between the germline ends. The length of the CDR3 is 12 residues. The whole variable domain, filled in from reference TRBV5-4 and TRBJ2-5, reads ETGVTQSPTHLIKTRGQQVTLRCSSQSGHNTVSWYQQALGQGPQFIFQYYREEENGRGNFPPRFSGLQFPNYSSELNVNALELDDSALYLCASSLVGETQYFGPGTRLLVL.